Each of the 11 T cell receptor beta chains below was sequenced from the same sample in a study of T cells in Graves' hyperthyroidism and ophthalmopathy (dated by TCRdb to between 2017 and 2020). Preparation of the library involved multiplex PCR. Sequencer: Illumina HiSeq 2000. Amplification of TCR beta CDR3 regions was carried out from RNA transcripts. For the first round of RT-PCR on the TCR CDR3, the HTBI primer set was used together with the Qiagen OneStep RT-PCR kit. The public sequencing data were trimmed at Q25 with fastp and processed into clonotypes with MiXCR by TCRdb, which kept only in-frame beta chains. Identical CDR3 protein sequences are pooled into one entry, listed with their most common genes and DNA. The sample table lists some 570,000 distinct CDR3 sequences, 13% to 15% of them with a count of one. Jointly, the top ten make up roughly 7% of the sample. What was sequenced was blood. These receptors all come from a woman aged 18 to 35 with Graves' ophthalmopathy.

This clonotype was detected ten times or more. The J gene is TRBJ2-7, the V gene TRBV6-1; D might be TRBD2 (6 bases). The germline V gene has CDR1 MNHNS and CDR2 SASEGT. The CDR3 length is 14 residues. V was trimmed by 5 bases and J by 1 base, leaving 12 bases between them. For the CDR3, the DNA is TGTGCCAGCAGTCTAGCGATCGGGTCCTACGAGCAGTACTTC. It specifies CASSLAIGSYEQYF.

Remarks on this clonotype: A read error is possible here, since a much larger clone lies one base away. The V gene is TRBV3-1, the J gene TRBJ1-5; TRBD1 matches at 8 bases. Germline lookup yields CDR1 LGHDT and CDR2 YNNKEL (reference sequence). V was pared by 1 base and J by 5 bases, with 7 bases of the junction left unmatched. This CDR3 contains 16 residues. Written as DNA, the CDR3 is TGTGCCAGCAGCCAAGGCCGGACAGGGCTCTATCAGCCCCAGCATTTT. As protein: CASSQGRTGLYQPQHF.

This clonotype was observed a few times. V is TRBV7-2 and J is TRBJ2-2; 7 bases match TRBD1. The ends lost 6 bases at V and 4 bases at J; junction bases unmatched: 8. The CDR3 sequence is 15 residues long. CDR1 and CDR2 from the germline V gene are SGHTA and FQGNSA. The CDR3 loop is CASRLRQGSTGELFF. The DNA for the CDR3 is TGTGCCAGCAGACTAAGACAGGGCTCCACCGGGGAGCTGTTTTTT.

This clonotype was counted between two and nine times. The rearrangement joins TRBV20-1 to TRBJ2-3; D remains ambiguous. The V end lost 0 bases, the J end lost 5 bases, and 21 bases lay between the germline ends. In germline, CDR1 is DFQATT, CDR2 SNEGSKA (reference sequence). The CDR3 runs 17 residues. Here the CDR3 reads CSARDMAAKYEVDTQYF. The CDR3 nucleotides are TGCAGTGCTAGAGATATGGCGGCGAAGTACGAGGTAGATACGCAGTATTTT.

This clonotype showed up many times. J is TRBJ2-5 and V is TRBV30; a weak D match, TRBD1 (5 bases). The CDR3 has 15 amino acids. Germline CDR1 GTSNPN, CDR2 SVGIG (reference sequence). Trimming cost V 1 base and J 0 bases, with 12 bases left between them. The DNA for the CDR3 is TGTGCCTGGAGTGGGGGAAGGGGTTACCAAGAGACCCAGTACTTC. It yields the protein CAWSGGRGYQETQYF.

This clonotype was detected once. This chain uses TRBV19 with TRBJ2-7; D might be TRBD2 (6 bases). Germline CDR1 reads LNHDA; CDR2 reads SQIVND (reference sequence). The CDR3 runs to 16 residues. Trimming shortened V by 6 bases and J by 2 bases, and 20 bases separated the two germline ends. CDR3 DNA sequence: TGTGCCAGTAGCAAGGGAACCGGGACTGGGACCTACGAGCAGTACTTC. The encoded protein is CASSKGTGTGTYEQYF.

This clonotype was recorded many times. The J gene is TRBJ2-3, the V gene TRBV7-3, with 8 bases lining up with TRBD1. J gave up 1 base and V 5 bases, and 8 bases lay outside the gene matches. This CDR3 is 16 amino acids long. Looked up from germline, CDR1 is SGHTA and CDR2 is FQGTGA. The CDR3 bases are TGTGCCAGCAGCCTAAGGGCACAGGGGGGCACAGATACGCAGTATTTT. Residues: CASSLRAQGGTDTQYF.

This clonotype was observed at least ten times. The chain links TRBV9 to TRBJ1-2; D gene unclear. From germline, CDR1 is SGDLS and CDR2 YYNGEE. This CDR3 has 13 residues. V lost 4 bases, J lost 7 bases, and 14 bases lay in between. The CDR3 DNA is TGTGCCAGCAGCCCTCGGCAGGACCTTGGCTACACCTTC. Translating gives CASSPRQDLGYTF.

This clonotype has ten or more counts. The chain uses TRBV5-1 and TRBJ2-7, with TRBD1 matching 8 bases. This CDR3 region has 14 residues. J gave up 5 bases and V 4 bases, and 8 bases lay outside the gene matches. Germline CDR1 and CDR2: SGHRS and YFSETQ. Here the CDR3 reads CASSLGQARDEQYF. In nucleotides, the CDR3 is TGCGCCAGCAGCCTGGGACAGGCGAGGGACGAGCAGTACTTC.

The table lists this clonotype with a few counts. V and J are TRBV6-1 and TRBJ2-3, with 7 nucleotides matching TRBD1. V shed 6 bases and J 1 base; nucleotides not matched to a gene: 13. Germline CDR1 and CDR2: MNHNS and SASEGT. The CDR3 contains 17 residues. The chain's CDR3 is CASSPTAGGRGTDTQYF. Written as DNA, the CDR3 is TGTGCCAGCAGCCCTACTGCAGGGGGTAGGGGCACAGATACGCAGTATTTT.

The chain carries TRBV28 and TRBJ1-4; 7 nucleotides line up with TRBD1. The junction had 4 bases not matched to a gene; V was cut back by 2 bases and J by 4 bases. Germline-derived CDR1 and CDR2 are MDHEN and SYDVKM. The CDR3 spans 15 residues. CDR3 nucleotides: TGTGCCAGCAGTTTACCCGGGACAGATAATGAAAAACTGTTTTTT. This encodes CASSLPGTDNEKLFF.